This T cell receptor beta chain was identified during a study of metastatic and nonmetastatic thyroid tumors. Whole-study context: Across blood and tumor or nodule tissue, repertoires from malignant and benign thyroid patients were compared with one another.

The study, taken as a whole, reports: TCR beta diversity was reportedly significantly higher in malignant thyroid tumors than benign nodules, in blood and tumor.

Study processing details: Clinicopathological groups of papillary thyroid cancer showed CDR3 differences that were used to build a distant-metastasis classifier. TCRdb reassembled clones from the PCR reads with MiXCR. TCRdb, not the authors, supplied the V and J calls. The sample lists about 92,000 clones, 15% occurring once. Unmatched junction bases numbered 10, after V lost 6 bases and J lost 0 bases. Germline V gene data show CDR1 as DFQATT and CDR2 as SNEGSKA (reference sequence). CDR3 length equals 15 residues. This clone has at least ten counts. The antigen is undetermined. Among the patients, none had received any treatment before thyroid surgery.

What was sequenced was blood. The TCR was taken from a female donor with papillary thyroid cancer or a benign thyroid nodule (not recorded which). Some clones in this sample may be carry-over from other donors' samples. The V and J genes are TRBV20-1 and TRBJ2-7; 8 bases are shared with TRBD1. CDR3: CSASPDRAHSYEQYF. CDR3 DNA sequence: TGCAGTGCCTCCCCGGACAGGGCACACTCCTACGAGCAGTACTTC.